What follows are 25 T cell receptor beta chains derived from one specimen sequenced in a study of OX40 agonist ivuxolimab in advanced cancers. Libraries were built with the immunoSEQ multiplex PCR assay. The source is immuneACCESS, and TCRdb retained only in-frame sequences with V and J called. Part of the clones is not carried over; for the studies checked, unresolved V genes explain less than half of this, and the remainder is unexplained. Across this sample there are 80,000 or so clones, with about 92% seen only once. Of the sample, about 13% is held by the ten largest clones. The source was CD4+ or CD8+ T cells sorted from blood, collected in a trial of the OX40 agonist ivuxolimab. These receptor sequences come from an adult with an advanced solid tumor such as melanoma, head and neck, liver or kidney cancer.

The chain joins TRBV4-3 to TRBJ2-2; no clear D gene. Trimming pared 0 bases from V and 1 base from J, leaving 3 bases between. In germline, CDR1 is LGHNA, CDR2 YSLEER. The CDR3 length is 14 residues. CDR3 DNA: TGCGCCAGCAGCCAAGAGGGGAACACCGGGGAGCTGTTTTTT. Its translation is CASSQEGNTGELFF.

In DNA, the CDR3 is TGTGCCAGCAGTGAAGCGCAGGCAGGGATGGAGCAGTTCTTC. Encoded protein: CASSEAQAGMEQFF. This chain links TRBV2 with TRBJ2-1; D may be TRBD1 (5 bases). Germline CDR1 reads SNHLY; CDR2 reads FYNNEI. The V and J ends lost 0 bases and 10 bases respectively, with 13 bases between them. This CDR3 region has 14 residues.

The chain recombines TRBV28 with TRBJ2-4; D might be TRBD1 (6 bases). V dropped 3 bases and J dropped 3 bases, with 21 bases sitting between them. Germline V gives CDR1 MDHEN, CDR2 SYDVKM. The CDR3 has 18 amino acids. The CDR3: CASSFPTSGEIDKNIQYF. In nucleotides, the CDR3 is TGTGCCAGCAGTTTTCCGACTTCAGGGGAAATCGACAAAAACATTCAGTACTTC.

V gene TRBV4-1 combines with J gene TRBJ1-1; D possibly corresponds to TRBD1 (6 bases). V lost 4 bases and J lost 3, with 15 bases in between. Germline assignment: CDR1 MGHRA and CDR2 YSYEKL. The CDR3 is 15 residues long. CDR3 nucleotide sequence: TGCGCCAGCAGCCCCACAGGGATACACGACACTGAAGCTTTCTTT. Translation: CASSPTGIHDTEAFF.

This chain uses TRBV28 with TRBJ2-7; TRBD1 agrees at 7 bases. Germline V lookup: CDR1 MDHEN, CDR2 SYDVKM. The CDR3 is 14 residues long. Trimming removed 3 bases from V and 2 bases from J; junction bases left unmatched: 4. The CDR3 DNA reads as TGTGCCAGCAGTTTGAGGGGACAGACCTACGAGCAGTACTTC. It codes for CASSLRGQTYEQYF.

V and J are TRBV7-9 and TRBJ2-1; D not resolved. V dropped 7 bases and J dropped 3 bases, with 10 bases sitting between them. The CDR3 totals 13 residues. Germline CDR1 reads SEHNR; CDR2 reads FQNEAQ (reference sequence). CDR3 loop: CASTLGSYNEQFF. CDR3 nucleotide sequence: TGTGCCAGCACCCTAGGCAGCTACAATGAGCAGTTCTTC.

J is TRBJ1-5 and V is TRBV27, with TRBD1 identical over 7 bases. Per germline, CDR1 MNHEY and CDR2 SMNVEV (reference sequence). V trimming: 4 bases; J trimming: 3 bases; junction bases outside the gene matches: 6. The CDR3 has 15 residues. CDR3 sequence: CASSYNRGYNQPQHF. In DNA form, the CDR3 reads TGTGCCAGCAGTTACAACAGGGGCTACAATCAGCCCCAGCATTTT.

The chain combines TRBV5-1 with TRBJ1-3, with D unclear. Germline V lookup: CDR1 SGHRS, CDR2 YFSETQ. The CDR3 length is 16 residues. V lost 2 bases and J lost 0, with 12 bases in between. CDR3 nucleotide sequence: TGCGCCAGCAGCTTAGACTCCGAGAGCTCTGGAAACACCATATATTTT. Translation: CASSLDSESSGNTIYF.

This clone was picked up one time. Compared with germline, one end of the junction differs, possibly owing to a read error. The V call is TRBV10-3, the J call TRBJ2-1; D gene uncertain. Germline V gene lookup returns CDR1 ENHRY and CDR2 SYGVKD. The CDR3 consists of 15 residues. The CDR3 loop reads CAISESGSPYTEQFF. DNA of the CDR3: TGTGCCATCAGTGAGTCGGGAAGCCCCTACACTGAGCAGTTCTTC.

The genes are TRBV5-1 and TRBJ2-7; 9 nucleotides match TRBD2. V lost 0 bases and J lost 7; bases outside the gene matches: 11. Germline CDR1 reads SGHRS; CDR2 reads YFSETQ. The CDR3 covers 16 residues. CDR3: CASSLADLAGAREQYF. In DNA form, the CDR3 reads TGCGCCAGCAGCTTGGCCGATTTAGCGGGGGCCAGGGAGCAGTACTTC.

This chain connects TRBV2 to TRBJ1-2; D gene unclear. Germline V gives CDR1 SNHLY, CDR2 FYNNEI. CDR3 size: 14 residues. V gave up 4 bases and J gave up 5 bases, with 14 bases separating them. The DNA of the CDR3 is TGTGCCAGCAGTGGTCGACCTTCCGAGTATGGCTACACCTTC. This codes for CASSGRPSEYGYTF. Based on the CDR3 plus reference TRBV2 and TRBJ1-2, the full variable domain is EPEVTQTPSHQVTQMGQEVILRCVPISNHLYFYWYRQILGQKVEFLVSFYNNEISEKSEIFDDQFSVERPDGSNFTLKIRSTKLEDSAMYFCASSGRPSEYGYTFGSGTRLTVV.

This chain links TRBV2 with TRBJ2-1; D uncertain. Germline V lookup: CDR1 SNHLY, CDR2 FYNNEI. V was pared by 5 bases and J by 8 bases, with 13 bases between. The CDR3 spans 13 residues. CDR3 protein: CASSPGRVDEQFF. The CDR3 bases are TGTGCCAGCAGTCCGGGTAGGGTTGATGAGCAGTTCTTC.

The rearrangement links TRBV4-3 to TRBJ1-2; weak D call: TRBD1 (6 bases). Trimming took off 0 bases at V and 5 bases at J, with 13 bases between the two ends. CDR1 LGHNA and CDR2 YSLEER come from the germline V gene. The CDR3 has 15 residues. The CDR3 here is CASSQDGTSLYGYTF. In nucleotides, the CDR3 is TGCGCCAGCAGCCAAGACGGGACATCTCTATATGGCTACACCTTC.

This rearrangement joins TRBV5-1 to TRBJ2-7; D is perhaps TRBD1 or TRBD2 (5 bases each). Trimming took 7 bases from V and 0 from J, leaving 8 bases between them. Germline CDR1 and CDR2: SGHRS and YFSETQ. The CDR3 consists of 12 residues. CDR3 bases: TGCGCCAGCCGGGACGGCTCCTACGAGCAGTACTTC. Translating gives CASRDGSYEQYF.

This rearrangement joins TRBV29-1 to TRBJ1-2; 7 bases are shared with TRBD1. The J segment lost 8 bases and the V segment lost 5 bases, leaving 23 bases of the junction unmatched. CDR1 and CDR2 (germline): SQVTM, ANQGSEA. The CDR3 consists of 17 residues. CDR3 residues: CSVFELRGDSSRSGYTF. CDR3 sequence (DNA): TGCAGCGTTTTTGAACTCAGGGGGGATAGTTCTCGCTCGGGCTACACCTTC.

The chain uses TRBV29-1 and TRBJ2-1, with 8 bases identical to TRBD1. CDR1 SQVTM and CDR2 ANQGSEA come from the germline V gene. The CDR3 runs 13 residues. The ends lost 8 bases at V and 3 bases at J; junction bases unmatched: 6. This CDR3 reads CSSQGADYNEQFF. Written as DNA, the CDR3 is TGCAGCTCCCAGGGGGCCGACTACAATGAGCAGTTCTTC.

The V gene is TRBV7-9, the J gene TRBJ2-7; weak D call: TRBD2 (5 bases). V was clipped by 0 bases and J by 5 bases, with 14 bases between them. Germline loops: CDR1 SEHNR, CDR2 FQNEAQ (reference sequence). The CDR3 contains 15 residues. This CDR3 is CASSLASGLADEQYF. CDR3 nucleotides: TGTGCCAGCAGCTTAGCGAGTGGCCTAGCCGACGAGCAGTACTTC.

J is TRBJ2-7 and V is TRBV11-2; tentative D call: TRBD1 (6 bases). V was cut by 2 bases and J by 3 bases, with 14 bases left in between. Germline CDR1 is SGHAT and CDR2 is FQNNGV. The CDR3 runs 15 residues. In nucleotides, the CDR3 is TGTGCCAGCAGCTTATGGGGGCCCTTCGGCTACGAGCAGTACTTC. This encodes CASSLWGPFGYEQYF. Full variable domain (outside the CDR3, taken from reference TRBV11-2 and TRBJ2-7): EAGVAQSPRYKIIEKRQSVAFWCNPISGHATLYWYQQILGQGPKLLIQFQNNGVVDDSQLPKDRFSAERLKGVDSTLKIQPAKLEDSAVYLCASSLWGPFGYEQYFGPGTRLTVT.

V is TRBV27 and J is TRBJ1-1; D call uncertain. The germline V gene has CDR1 MNHEY and CDR2 SMNVEV (reference sequence). The CDR3 runs to 13 residues. V was trimmed by 3 bases and J by 2 bases, leaving 7 bases between them. The DNA of the CDR3 is TGTGCCAGCAGTTTCCAGCCTAACACTGAAGCTTTCTTT. Translated, it gives CASSFQPNTEAFF.

The chain is built from TRBV27 and TRBJ1-2; D perhaps matches TRBD1 (5 bases). CDR1 is MNHEY, CDR2 SMNVEV, per germline (reference sequence). V shed 2 bases and J shed 8 bases, with 12 bases lying between them. The CDR3 spans 13 residues. The chain's CDR3 is CASSLTSGGGYTF. CDR3 nucleotides: TGTGCCAGCAGTTTAACATCCGGGGGGGGCTACACCTTC.

This chain uses TRBV11-3 with TRBJ1-5; no clear D gene. Germline CDR1 SGHNT, CDR2 YENEEA. Trimming cost V 1 base and J 2 bases, with 18 bases left between them. The CDR3 consists of 18 residues. The CDR3: CASSLVPPSDFRNQPQHF. The CDR3 DNA reads TGTGCCAGCAGCTTAGTCCCTCCCTCGGACTTTCGCAATCAGCCCCAGCATTTT.

The chain recombines TRBV27 with TRBJ2-1; 13 bases fit TRBD2. The CDR3 has 15 residues. V shed 2 bases and J 5 bases; nucleotides not matched to a gene: 0. Germline lookup yields CDR1 MNHEY and CDR2 SMNVEV (reference sequence). The CDR3 DNA sequence: TGTGCCAGCAGTTTAGGGACTAGCGGGAACAATGAGCAGTTCTTC. The encoded protein is CASSLGTSGNNEQFF.

The chain combines TRBV27 with TRBJ2-1, with D tentatively TRBD1 (7 bases). The CDR3 has 14 amino acids. V was cut by 7 bases and J by 4 bases, with 14 bases left in between. Germline values: CDR1 MNHEY, CDR2 SMNVEV (reference sequence). CDR3 in amino acids: CASNGGTVYNEQFF. In nucleotides, the CDR3 is TGTGCCAGCAATGGGGGGACAGTTTACAATGAGCAGTTCTTC.

The J gene is TRBJ1-1, the V gene TRBV9; D is undetermined. V gave up 0 bases and J gave up 4 bases, with 13 bases separating them. In germline, CDR1 is SGDLS, CDR2 YYNGEE. The CDR3 is 15 amino acids. CDR3 loop: CASSVGDILGTEAFF. The CDR3 coding sequence is TGTGCCAGCAGCGTAGGCGACATATTAGGCACTGAAGCTTTCTTT.

This chain joins TRBV4-1 and TRBJ1-2, with unresolved D. The germline gives CDR1 MGHRA, CDR2 YSYEKL. The length of the CDR3 is 14 residues. Between the trimmed V and J ends, which lost 0 bases and 4 bases, there was a span of 9 bases. The CDR3 coding sequence is TGCGCCAGCAGCCAAGACGAGGGAGCCTATGGCTACACCTTC. It codes for CASSQDEGAYGYTF.